The clone carrying this TCR beta chain has only a few counts. Sorting captured naive CD8 T cells as CD8+CD4-CCR7+CD45RA+. The germline gives CDR1 SNHLY, CDR2 FYNNEI. Trimming removed 1 base from V and 6 bases from J, with 12 bases in between. The CDR3 is made up of 15 amino acids. The sample originates from a study of molecular identifiers for immune sequencing clone quantification. Overall study: With replicates, the RNA of about 19,000 or 110,000 naive CD8 cells was split five ways and four were sequenced.

Libraries of bulk TCR were made by previously described methods (with listed TCR primers). One entry per CDR3 protein results from TCRdb running MiXCR on the PCR reads. The sample holds about 640,000 distinct CDR3 sequences; approximately 20% are singletons and the top ten take 0.85%. Sequencing was done on a sample of naive CD8+ T cells from blood, with Jurkat cell RNA spiked in. The subset denotes: FACS-sorted CD8+CD4-CCR7+CD45RA+ naive T cells. The J gene is TRBJ1-4, the V gene TRBV2, with D perhaps TRBD1 (6 bases). The receptor's source is a human donor in good health. Some libraries in this study had Jurkat cell RNA spiked in. The CDR3 reads CASSEGGAMYEKLFF. DNA of the CDR3: TGTGCCAGCAGTGAAGGGGGGGCAATGTATGAAAAACTGTTTTTT.